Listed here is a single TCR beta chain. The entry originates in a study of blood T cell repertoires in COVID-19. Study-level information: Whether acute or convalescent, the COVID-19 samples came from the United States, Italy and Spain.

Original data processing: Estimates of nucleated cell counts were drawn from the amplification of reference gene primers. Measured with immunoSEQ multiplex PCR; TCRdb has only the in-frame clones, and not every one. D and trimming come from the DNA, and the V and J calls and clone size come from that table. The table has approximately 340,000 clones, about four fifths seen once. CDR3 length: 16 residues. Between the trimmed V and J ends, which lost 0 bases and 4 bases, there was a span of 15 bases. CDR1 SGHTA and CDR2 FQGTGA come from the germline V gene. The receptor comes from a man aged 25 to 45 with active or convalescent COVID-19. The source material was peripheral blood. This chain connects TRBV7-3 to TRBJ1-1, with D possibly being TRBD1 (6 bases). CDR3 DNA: TGTGCCAGCAGCTTAACCCCTACAGGGAGTAGCACTGAAGCTTTCTTT. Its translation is CASSLTPTGSSTEAFF.